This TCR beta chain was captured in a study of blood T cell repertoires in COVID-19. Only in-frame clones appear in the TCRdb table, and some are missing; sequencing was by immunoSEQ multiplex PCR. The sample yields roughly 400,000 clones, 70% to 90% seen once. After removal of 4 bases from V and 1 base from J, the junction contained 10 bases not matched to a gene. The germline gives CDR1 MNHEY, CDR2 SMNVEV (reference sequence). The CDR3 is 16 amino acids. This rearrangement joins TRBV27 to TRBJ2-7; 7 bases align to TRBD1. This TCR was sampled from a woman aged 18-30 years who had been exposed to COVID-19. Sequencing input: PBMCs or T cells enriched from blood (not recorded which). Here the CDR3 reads CASSSQPGGISYEQYF. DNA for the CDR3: TGTGCCAGCAGTTCCCAACCAGGGGGTATATCCTACGAGCAGTACTTC.